This TCR beta chain was identified in a study of OX40 agonist ivuxolimab in advanced cancers. Overall study findings and caveats: At doses 0.1 to 3.0 mg/kg, CD4+ and CD8+ clones expanded.

Method: immunoSEQ multiplex PCR; TCRdb's copy keeps in-frame clones and lacks some. The sample has about 66,000 clones, 75% to 90% seen once. The V gene's germline CDR1 is SGHTA and CDR2 FQGNSA. J was trimmed by 5 bases and V by 4 bases; bases with no gene match: 8. The length of the CDR3 is 16 residues. About this clone itself: As yet, its antigen is unknown.

Blood specimens came from baseline, cycle 4 day 1, and cycle 7 day 1. The TCR was taken from an adult with an advanced solid tumor such as melanoma, head and neck, liver or kidney cancer. The sample here was CD4+ or CD8+ T cells sorted from blood, taken in a trial of the OX40 agonist ivuxolimab. This chain uses TRBV7-2 with TRBJ1-5; TRBD1 matches at 10 bases. CDR3 in amino acids: CASSSLGGTGDQPQHF. CDR3 sequence (DNA): TGTGCCAGCAGCTCCTTAGGAGGGACAGGGGATCAGCCCCAGCATTTT. The variable domain in full, with the rest retrieved from reference TRBV7-2 and TRBJ1-5, is GAGVSQSPSNKVTEKGKDVELRCDPISGHTALYWYRQSLGQGLEFLIYFQGNSAPDKSGLPSDRFSAERTGGSVSTLTIQRTQQEDSAVYLCASSSLGGTGDQPQHFGDGTRLSIL.